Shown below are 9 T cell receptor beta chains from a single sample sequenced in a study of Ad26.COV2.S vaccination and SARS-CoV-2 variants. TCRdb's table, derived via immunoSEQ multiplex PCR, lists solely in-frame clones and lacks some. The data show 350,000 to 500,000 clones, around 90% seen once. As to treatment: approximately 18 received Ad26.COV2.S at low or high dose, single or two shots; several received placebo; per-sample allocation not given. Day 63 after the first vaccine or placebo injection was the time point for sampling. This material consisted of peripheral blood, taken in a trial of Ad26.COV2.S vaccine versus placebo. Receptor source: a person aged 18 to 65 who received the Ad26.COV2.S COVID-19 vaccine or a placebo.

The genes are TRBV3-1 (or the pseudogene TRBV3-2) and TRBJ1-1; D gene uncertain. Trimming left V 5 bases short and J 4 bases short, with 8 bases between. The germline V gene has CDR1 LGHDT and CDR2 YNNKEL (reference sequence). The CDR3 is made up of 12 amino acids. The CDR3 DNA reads TGTGCCAGCAGCGTCGGACGCACTGAAGCTTTCTTT. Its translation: CASSVGRTEAFF.

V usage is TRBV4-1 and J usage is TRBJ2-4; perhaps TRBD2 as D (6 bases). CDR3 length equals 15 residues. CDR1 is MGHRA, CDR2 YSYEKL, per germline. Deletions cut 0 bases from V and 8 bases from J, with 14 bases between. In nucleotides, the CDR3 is TGCGCCAGCAGCCAAGATCCTAGCGCTTGGGACATTCAGTACTTC. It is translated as CASSQDPSAWDIQYF.

The CDR3 nucleotides read TGTGCCAGCAGTTCCACAGCGGGAGGGGGGCGGCAGCCCCAGCATTTT. This translates into CASSSTAGGGRQPQHF. The chain links TRBV28 to TRBJ1-5; D might be TRBD1 (6 bases). V was clipped by 4 bases and J by 7 bases, with 20 bases between them. Germline assignment: CDR1 MDHEN and CDR2 SYDVKM. The CDR3 sequence is 16 residues long.

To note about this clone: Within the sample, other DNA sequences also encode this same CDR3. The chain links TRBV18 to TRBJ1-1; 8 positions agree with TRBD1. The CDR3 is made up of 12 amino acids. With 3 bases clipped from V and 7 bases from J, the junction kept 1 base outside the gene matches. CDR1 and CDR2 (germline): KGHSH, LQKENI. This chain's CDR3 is CASSPTGDEAFF. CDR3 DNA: TGTGCCAGCTCACCGACAGGGGATGAAGCTTTCTTT.

CDR3 nucleotides: TGTGCCAGTAGTATGGGACTAGCGGGGATCTACGAGCAGTACTTC. Encoded protein: CASSMGLAGIYEQYF. J is TRBJ2-7 and V is TRBV19; 13 bases align to TRBD2. CDR3 length equals 15 residues. Trimming cost V 3 bases and J 3 bases; bases outside gene matches: 2. Germline CDR1 and CDR2: LNHDA and SQIVND (reference sequence).

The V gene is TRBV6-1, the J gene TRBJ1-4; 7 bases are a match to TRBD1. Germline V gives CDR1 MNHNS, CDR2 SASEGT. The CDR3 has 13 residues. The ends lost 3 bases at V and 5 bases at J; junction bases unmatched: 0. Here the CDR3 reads CASSDRGNEKLFF. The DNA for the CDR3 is TGTGCCAGCAGTGACAGGGGGAATGAAAAACTGTTTTTT.

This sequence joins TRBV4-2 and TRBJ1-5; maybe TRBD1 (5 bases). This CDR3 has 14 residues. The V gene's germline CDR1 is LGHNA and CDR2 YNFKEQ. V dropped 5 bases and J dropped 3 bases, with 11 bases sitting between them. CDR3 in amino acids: CASSGTLINQPQHF. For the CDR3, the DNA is TGTGCCAGCAGCGGGACCCTCATCAATCAGCCCCAGCATTTT.

The CDR3 nucleotides read TGTGCCAGCAGCTCGCCACCCCCACGGACTAGTCGGATTGAGCAGTTCTTC. It encodes CASSSPPPRTSRIEQFF. The chain recombines TRBV5-8 with TRBJ2-1, with TRBD2 matching 7 bases. Per the germline V gene, CDR1 is SGHTS and CDR2 is YDEGEE. The CDR3 is 17 residues long. V gave up 3 bases and J gave up 9 bases; unmatched junction bases: 18.

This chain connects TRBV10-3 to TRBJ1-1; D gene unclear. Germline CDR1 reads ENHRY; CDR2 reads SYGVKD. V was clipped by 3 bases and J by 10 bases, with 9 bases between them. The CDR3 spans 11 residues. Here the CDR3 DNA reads TGTGCCATCAGTGAAACTGGGCCAGCTTTCTTT. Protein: CAISETGPAFF.